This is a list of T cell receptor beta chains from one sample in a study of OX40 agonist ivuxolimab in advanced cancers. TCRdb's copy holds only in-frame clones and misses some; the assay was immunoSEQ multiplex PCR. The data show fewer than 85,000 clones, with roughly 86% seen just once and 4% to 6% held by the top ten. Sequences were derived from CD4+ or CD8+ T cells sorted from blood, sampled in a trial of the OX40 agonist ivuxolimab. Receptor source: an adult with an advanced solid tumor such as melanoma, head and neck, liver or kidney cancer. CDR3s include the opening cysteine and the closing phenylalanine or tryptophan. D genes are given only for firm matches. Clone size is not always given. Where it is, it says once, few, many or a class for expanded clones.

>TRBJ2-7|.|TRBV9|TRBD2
TGTGCCAGCAGCGTAGTTGGCGCCCGGGGGGACGAGCAGTACTTC
CASSVVGARGDEQYF
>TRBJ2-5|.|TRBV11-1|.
TGTGCCAGCAGCATGTCAGGGAAAGAGACCCAGTACTTC
CASSMSGKETQYF
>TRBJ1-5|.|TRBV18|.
TGTGCCAGCTCACCACCGTTGGGGCCCCAGCATTTT
CASSPPLGPQHF
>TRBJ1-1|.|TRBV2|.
TGTGCCAGCTCTTTGGGGCCGTTGGTCACAGGGGAAGCTTTCTTT
CASSLGPLVTGEAFF
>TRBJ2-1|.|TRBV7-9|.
TGTGCCAGCAGCGTCCGGGACACGGCGACCCTCTTC
CASSVRDTATLF
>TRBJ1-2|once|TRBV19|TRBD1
TGTGCCAGTAGTAAATATGCAGCTACAGGGGCCATTTTCTATGGCTACACCTTC
CASSKYAATGAIFYGYTF
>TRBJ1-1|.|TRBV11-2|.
TGTGCCAGCAGCTGGACAGACGATAACACTGAAGCTTTCTTT
CASSWTDDNTEAFF
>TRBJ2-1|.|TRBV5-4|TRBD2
TGTGCCAGCAGTGGGCTAGCGGGTTTGAGCTCCTACAATGAGCAGTTCTTC
CASSGLAGLSSYNEQFF
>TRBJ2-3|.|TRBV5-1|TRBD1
TGCGCCAGCAGCCTCTTATCCGGGACAGGGACCGATACGCAGTATTTT
CASSLLSGTGTDTQYF
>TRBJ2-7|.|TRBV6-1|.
TGTGCCTCCAATCACGCGGTGGCGGGGTCCTACGAGCAGTACTTC
CASNHAVAGSYEQYF
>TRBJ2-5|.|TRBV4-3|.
TGCGCCAGCAGCCAAGATTTCGGGGTAGAGACCCAGTACTTC
CASSQDFGVETQYF
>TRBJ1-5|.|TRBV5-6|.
TGTGCCAGCAGCTTGCTGGGCAGCAATCAGCCCCAGCATTTT
CASSLLGSNQPQHF
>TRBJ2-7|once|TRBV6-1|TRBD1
TGTGCCAGCACTCCCTTAACAGGGGAGTCCTACGAGCAGTACTTC
CASTPLTGESYEQYF
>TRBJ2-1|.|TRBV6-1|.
TGTGCCAGCAGGGACTACAAGGATGAGCAGTTCTTC
CASRDYKDEQFF
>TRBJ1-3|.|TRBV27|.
TGTGCCAGCCGGGGCACAGTCTCTGGAAACACCATATATTTT
CASRGTVSGNTIYF
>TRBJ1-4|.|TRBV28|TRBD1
TGTGCCAGCAGTTTCAGAGGGACAGGGAAGTACGAAAAACTGTTTTTT
CASSFRGTGKYEKLFF